Presented here are 13 T cell receptor beta chains from one specimen sequenced in a study of T cell repertoires in cytomegalovirus infection. Each CDR3 protein is one row after TCRdb ran MiXCR on the reads. The sample has around 740,000 distinct CDR3 sequences; 35% are singletons. The sequenced sample was PBMCs. All receptors derive from a human donor in good health (CMV status not recorded). Some clones in this sample may be carry-over from other donors' samples.

The chain recombines TRBV18 with TRBJ2-5; TRBD2 is a possible D gene (6 bases). The CDR3 spans 14 residues. V lost 3 bases, J lost 4 bases, and 12 bases lay in between. Germline V CDR1 and CDR2: KGHSH, LQKENI. The CDR3 nucleotides read TGTGCCAGCTCACCCGGATGGCGGGGAGAGACCCAGTACTTC. Translation gives CASSPGWRGETQYF.

This clonotype was counted a few times. The V call is TRBV20-1, the J call TRBJ2-1; 8 positions match TRBD1. Germline CDR1 DFQATT, CDR2 SNEGSKA (reference sequence). CDR3 length: 14 amino acids. J gave up 3 bases and V 6 bases, and 7 bases lay outside the gene matches. The CDR3 sequence is CSAEDGQGYNEQFF. The CDR3 DNA reads TGCAGTGCCGAAGATGGACAGGGCTACAATGAGCAGTTCTTC.

The chain uses TRBV6-1 and TRBJ2-1, with D perhaps matching TRBD1 or TRBD2 (6 bases each). Germline-derived CDR1 and CDR2 are MNHNS and SASEGT. V was clipped by 5 bases and J by 7 bases, with 18 bases between them. The CDR3 is made up of 15 amino acids. The CDR3 DNA reads as TGTGCCAGCAGTCTACAGGGCGTGGCGGGAAATGAGCAGTTCTTC. Translated: CASSLQGVAGNEQFF.

This clonotype was observed a few times. The DNA for the CDR3 is TGCGCCAGCAGCTTGGGACCCGACAGAGTGAACACTGAAGCTTTCTTT. Amino acid sequence: CASSLGPDRVNTEAFF. The chain has TRBV5-1 and TRBJ1-1; D might be TRBD1 (5 bases). Trimming removed 0 bases at V and 0 bases at J, with 12 bases between. There are 16 residues in the CDR3. In germline, CDR1 is SGHRS, CDR2 YFSETQ.

The rearrangement links TRBV7-8 to TRBJ1-5, with D tentatively TRBD1 (6 bases). This CDR3 region has 14 residues. The germline CDR1 and CDR2 sequences are SGHVS and FQNEAQ. The V end was cut by 1 base, the J end by 8 bases, with 12 bases between. The CDR3 DNA follows: TGTGCCAGCAGCTTAGATACAGGGCATAAGCCCCAGCATTTT. This sequence encodes CASSLDTGHKPQHF.

V usage is TRBV5-5 and J usage is TRBJ2-3; D is perhaps TRBD2 (6 bases). The V gene's germline CDR1 is SGHKS and CDR2 YYEKEE (reference sequence). Trimming pared 2 bases from V and 8 bases from J, leaving 21 bases between. This CDR3 region has 16 residues. CDR3 protein: CASSFRRGSGLATQYF. The CDR3 DNA follows: TGTGCCAGCAGCTTCAGGAGGGGATCGGGCTTGGCTACGCAGTATTTT.

Only one count was recorded for this clonotype. The chain joins TRBV7-4 to TRBJ1-6, with TRBD1 matching 9 bases. There are 14 residues in the CDR3. CDR1 SGHVT and CDR2 SQSDAQ come from the germline V gene. In DNA, the CDR3 is TGTGTTAGGAGCTTAGAGGGACAGGGTTCACCCCTCCACTTT. Translated, it gives CVRSLEGQGSPLHF.

This clonotype was recorded a few times. The V and J genes are TRBV20-1 and TRBJ1-5; 8 nucleotides match TRBD1. Germline V CDR1 and CDR2: DFQATT, SNEGSKA (reference sequence). After removal of 4 bases from V and 0 bases from J, the junction contained 20 bases not matched to a gene. This CDR3 region has 20 residues. CDR3 region: CSAIPVVGTGGGYSNQPQHF. The CDR3, as DNA: TGCAGTGCTATCCCGGTTGTGGGGACAGGTGGGGGGTATAGCAATCAGCCCCAGCATTTT.

This clonotype was found once. The rearrangement joins TRBV20-1 to TRBJ2-3; D is perhaps TRBD2 (7 bases). This CDR3 comprises 17 residues. Germline V gene lookup returns CDR1 DFQATT and CDR2 SNEGSKA (reference sequence). The ends were cut back, 3 bases at V and 5 bases at J, with 24 bases in the middle. The CDR3 DNA sequence: TGCAGTGCTAGGCCCCCCGAAGGGGGGAGGGCCGAAGATACGCAGTATTTT. As protein: CSARPPEGGRAEDTQYF.

Concerning this clonotype: Since the CDR3 does not end with the conserved phenylalanine or tryptophan, this likely comes from a read error. Here the CDR3 DNA reads TGTGCCAGCAGCAGGGACAGAACGAACACTGAAGCTTTCATT. It yields the protein CASSRDRTNTEAFI. The genes are TRBV5-6 and TRBJ1-1, with 7 positions matching TRBD1. This CDR3 is 14 amino acids long. V was pared by 4 bases and J by 1 base, with 4 bases of the junction left unmatched. The germline V gene has CDR1 SGHDT and CDR2 YYEEEE.

In DNA form, the CDR3 reads TGTGCCAGCAGTTCATCTGTCTGGGAAATGGATTCACCCCTCCACTTT. It yields the protein CASSSSVWEMDSPLHF. The genes are TRBV12-3 or TRBV12-4 and TRBJ1-6; D is unclear. The CDR3 extends over 16 amino acids. Trimming stripped 4 bases from V and 8 bases from J, with 18 bases between.

The CDR3 DNA is TGTGCCAGCAGTTTACCAGTCTGGACAGAGGAGCAGTATGGCTACACCTTC. Its translation is CASSLPVWTEEQYGYTF. This chain links TRBV28 with TRBJ1-2, with D possibly TRBD1 on 6 matching bases. Germline CDR1 is MDHEN and CDR2 is SYDVKM. V was pared by 2 bases and J by 5 bases, with 21 bases between. The CDR3 has 17 amino acids.

This clonotype appeared many times. This sequence joins TRBV7-9 and TRBJ2-1; unclear D gene. Looked up from germline, CDR1 is SEHNR and CDR2 is FQNEAQ (reference sequence). V was pared by 4 bases and J by 3 bases, with 4 bases between. This CDR3 region has 12 residues. This CDR3 is CASSSVYNEQFF. For the CDR3, the DNA is TGTGCCAGCAGCTCTGTCTACAATGAGCAGTTCTTC.